The present T cell receptor (beta chain) was sequenced within a study of identical twins. Study-wide results and limits: The authors noted that invariant MAIT and iNKT cells could partly confound zero-insertion analyses. Cord blood's abundant beta clonotypes had fewer insertions, unlike memory repertoires.

The donors were all healthy and Caucasian. As to this clonotype: Its target is unknown.

Germline CDR1 is SGDLS and CDR2 is YYNGEE. V lost 2 bases to trimming and J lost 0 bases, with 10 bases between them. The CDR3 length is 15 residues. One entry per CDR3 protein results from TCRdb running MiXCR on the 5' RACE reads. The sample contains approximately 220,000 distinct CDR3 sequences, less than 10% of which appear only once. The receptor's source is a woman between 18 and 30 years old in good health. Sample: memory (CD45RO+) T cells sorted from blood. This rearrangement joins TRBV9 to TRBJ2-3, with a possible D match to TRBD2 (5 bases). The CDR3 DNA reads as TGTGCCAGCAGCGTGGGAGCGCTGAGCACAGATACGCAGTATTTT. This encodes CASSVGALSTDTQYF.